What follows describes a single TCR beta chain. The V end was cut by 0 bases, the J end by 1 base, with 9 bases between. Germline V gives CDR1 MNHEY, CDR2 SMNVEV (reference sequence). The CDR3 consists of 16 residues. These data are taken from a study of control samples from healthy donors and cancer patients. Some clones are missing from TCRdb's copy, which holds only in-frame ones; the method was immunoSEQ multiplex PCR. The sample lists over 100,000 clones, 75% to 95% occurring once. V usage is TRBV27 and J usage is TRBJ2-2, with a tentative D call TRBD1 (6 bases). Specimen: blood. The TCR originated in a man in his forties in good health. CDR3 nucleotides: TGTGCCAGCAGTTTATCGGGACAAGTGAACACCGGGGAGCTGTTTTTT. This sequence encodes CASSLSGQVNTGELFF.